This TCR beta chain was retrieved from a study of response to subunit inactivated influenza vaccine (dated by TCRdb to about 2018). Regarding the complete study: Deep quantitative profiling of the T cell receptor repertoire was used in the study to follow responses to a trivalent subunit inactivated influenza vaccine.

In the case of this clonotype: The antigen this receptor binds is unknown. The sample holds no much larger clone one base away, and base qualities are not on file.

Receptor amplification or capture employed RT-PCR. For sequencing, an Illumina HiSeq 2500 was employed. TCRdb cleaned the public reads at Q25 with fastp, built clones with MiXCR and kept in-frame beta chains. Each record represents a unique CDR3 protein, reported with the most common genes and DNA among its rows. Here the sample has roughly 790,000 distinct CDR3 sequences; approximately 22% occur a single time. About 10% of the sample lies in the top ten. Broader findings and caveats from the paper: The authors suggested that each seasonal influenza vaccination may recruit only a limited number of new T cells.

V and J are truncated by 5 bases and 2 bases respectively, leaving an intervening sequence of 13 bases. The CDR3 sequence holds 16 residues, the cysteine and phenylalanine included. The CDR3 DNA has 48 bases and is translated from base 1. Reading the germline V gene (reference sequence) gives CDR1 SEHNR and CDR2 FQNEAQ. Source: PBMCs from blood, taken more than 4 days after vaccination. The chain uses TRBV7-9 and TRBJ2-6, with the D segment identity uncertain. The receptor's source is a man over 45 who received an inactivated influenza vaccine. Donor details come from another sample of the same person, matched by shared clones. The DNA is as follows: TGTGCCAGCAGCCGAAGTCTCATCCCTGGGGCCAACGTCCTGACTTTC. Translated, it reads CASSRSLIPGANVLTF.